The source of this T cell receptor (beta chain) is a study of blood T cell repertoires in COVID-19 (TCRdb year 2020). Study-level background: The collaborator samples originated in the United States, Italy and Spain and spanned the acute and convalescent phases of COVID-19. The prospective study material was composed of cDNA or gDNA derived from T cells, B-cell-depleted T cells, or PBMCs. The samples were drawn from two sources: the first 160 participants of the ongoing ImmuneRACE study, and over 950 subjects contributed by 6 global collaborators. Subjects who had been exposed to COVID-19, were actively infected with it, or had recovered from it provided the deeply sampled blood TCRbeta repertoires that made up the dataset. HLA class I and class II types, where available, came from metadata supplied by the sample provider rather than from assay-based typing. Sample metadata almost always included a de-identified subject ID, COVID-19 status, age in years and sex. The repertoires were made available in a free public database intended to serve as a resource for research on the immune response to SARS-CoV-2.

TCRbeta CDR3 regions were amplified from genomic DNA by means of the immunoSEQ Assay, a bias-controlled multiplex PCR. Per the source publication's procedure: Within the assay, amplification of reference gene primers was used to estimate how many nucleated cells each sample contained. Sequence reads were collapsed and filtered to measure the absolute abundance of every unique TCRbeta CDR3 rearrangement. For each sample, productive Simpson clonality was calculated as the square root of Simpson's diversity index over productive rearrangements. The clones in this table, taken by TCRdb from immuneACCESS, are in-frame only. Not every clone is retained; where verified, under half of the shortfall comes from an unresolved V gene, and the cause of the rest is unknown. The V and J calls and the clone size are those of that table, but D and trimming were determined from the DNA. Counted in this sample were fewer than 400,000 clones; just under 90% of them appeared once. Approximately 1.8% of the sample lies in the top ten.

One collaborating source in Seattle enrolled patients while the patients were actively infected and followed the patients over time throughout the course of disease. Each collaborating institution followed its own protocols to collect whole blood in K2EDTA tubes. For TCRbeta analysis, collaborator samples were shipped as frozen whole blood, as isolated PBMCs, or as DNA extracted from either sample type. About this clone: Its antigen is not yet known. Base qualities were left out, and no much larger clone turns up one base away.

Paper-wide results and their limitations: Clinical and demographic metadata were provided uncurated, with the amount varying by source and participant.

In the germline V gene (reference sequence), CDR1 corresponds to LNHDA and CDR2 to SQIVND. V was cut back by 5 bases and J by 9 bases, leaving a gap of 16 bases between them. Counted from cysteine to phenylalanine, this CDR3 has 13 amino acids. Of all the DNA, just the CDR3 is kept, 39 bases in frame from base 1. The chain employs TRBV19 and TRBJ2-5, with the D gene not clear enough to name. Sequencing was performed on peripheral blood. The TCR sequence derives from a young woman with COVID-19, enrolled during active disease. The CDR3 sequence is CASSEAVLVAQYF. DNA sequence: TGTGCCAGTAGTGAGGCTGTCTTAGTGGCCCAGTACTTC. The full variable domain, with segments outside the CDR3 supplied by the reference TRBV19 and TRBJ2-5 proteins, appears as DGGITQSPKYLFRKEGQNVTLSCEQNLNHDAMYWYRQDPGQGLRLIYYSQIVNDFQKGDIAEGYSVSREKKESFPLTVTSAQKNPTAFYLCASSEAVLVAQYFGPGTRLLVL.